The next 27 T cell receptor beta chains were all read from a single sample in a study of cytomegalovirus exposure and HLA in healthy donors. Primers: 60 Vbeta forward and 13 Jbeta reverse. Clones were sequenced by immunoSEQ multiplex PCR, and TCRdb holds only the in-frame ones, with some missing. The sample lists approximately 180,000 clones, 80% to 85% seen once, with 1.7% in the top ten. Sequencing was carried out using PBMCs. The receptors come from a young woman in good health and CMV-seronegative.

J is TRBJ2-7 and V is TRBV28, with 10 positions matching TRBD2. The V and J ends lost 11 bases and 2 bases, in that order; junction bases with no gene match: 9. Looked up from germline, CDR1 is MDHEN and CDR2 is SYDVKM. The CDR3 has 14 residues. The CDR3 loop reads CAEASGGSTYEQYF. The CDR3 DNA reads TGTGCCGAGGCTAGCGGGGGAAGTACCTACGAGCAGTACTTC.

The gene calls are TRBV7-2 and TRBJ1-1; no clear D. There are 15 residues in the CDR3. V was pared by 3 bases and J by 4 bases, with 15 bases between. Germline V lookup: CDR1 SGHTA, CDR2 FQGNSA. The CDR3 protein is CASSFTPVGTTEAFF. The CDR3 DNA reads TGTGCCAGCAGCTTCACCCCGGTGGGCACCACTGAAGCTTTCTTT. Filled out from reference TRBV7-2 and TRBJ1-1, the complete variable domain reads GAGVSQSPSNKVTEKGKDVELRCDPISGHTALYWYRQSLGQGLEFLIYFQGNSAPDKSGLPSDRFSAERTGGSVSTLTIQRTQQEDSAVYLCASSFTPVGTTEAFFGQGTRLTVV.

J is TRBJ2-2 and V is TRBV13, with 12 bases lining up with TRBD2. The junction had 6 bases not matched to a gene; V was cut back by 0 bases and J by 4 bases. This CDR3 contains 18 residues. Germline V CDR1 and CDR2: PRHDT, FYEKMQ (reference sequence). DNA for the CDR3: TGTGCCAGCAGCTTAGGGACTAGCGGGAGCGTCCTCACCGGGGAGCTGTTTTTT. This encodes CASSLGTSGSVLTGELFF.

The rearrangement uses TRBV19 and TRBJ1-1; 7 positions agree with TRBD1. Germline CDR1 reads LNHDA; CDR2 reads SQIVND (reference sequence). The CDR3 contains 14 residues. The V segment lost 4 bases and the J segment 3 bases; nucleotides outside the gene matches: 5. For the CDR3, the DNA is TGTGCCAGTAGTACACAGGGGCGGCACACTGAAGCTTTCTTT. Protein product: CASSTQGRHTEAFF.

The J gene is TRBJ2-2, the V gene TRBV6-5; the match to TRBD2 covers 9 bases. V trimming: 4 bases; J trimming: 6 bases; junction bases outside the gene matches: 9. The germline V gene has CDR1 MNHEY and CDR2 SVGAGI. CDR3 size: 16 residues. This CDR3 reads CASSFGTSLVPGELFF. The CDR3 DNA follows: TGTGCCAGCAGTTTCGGGACTAGCCTAGTTCCCGGGGAGCTGTTTTTT.

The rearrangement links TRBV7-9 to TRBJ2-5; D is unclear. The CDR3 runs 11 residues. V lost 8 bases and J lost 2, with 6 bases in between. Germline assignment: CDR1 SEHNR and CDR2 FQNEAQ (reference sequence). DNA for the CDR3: TGTGCCAGCGGGCTTCAAGAGACCCAGTACTTC. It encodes CASGLQETQYF.

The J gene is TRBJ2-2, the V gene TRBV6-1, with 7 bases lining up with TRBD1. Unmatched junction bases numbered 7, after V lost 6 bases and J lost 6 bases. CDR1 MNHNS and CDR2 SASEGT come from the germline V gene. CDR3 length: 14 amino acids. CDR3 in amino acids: CASRGGTASGELFF. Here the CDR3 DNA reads TGTGCCAGCAGAGGGGGCACTGCCTCCGGGGAGCTGTTTTTT.

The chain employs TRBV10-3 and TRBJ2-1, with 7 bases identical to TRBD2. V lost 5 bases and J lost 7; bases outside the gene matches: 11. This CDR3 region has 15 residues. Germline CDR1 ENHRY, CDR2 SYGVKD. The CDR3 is CAISKGLAVNNEQFF. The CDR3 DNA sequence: TGTGCCATCAGTAAGGGGCTAGCGGTTAATAATGAGCAGTTCTTC.

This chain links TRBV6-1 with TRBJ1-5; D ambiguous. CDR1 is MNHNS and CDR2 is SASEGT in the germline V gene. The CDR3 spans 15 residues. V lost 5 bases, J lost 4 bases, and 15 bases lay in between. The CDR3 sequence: CASSSNGLSNQPQHF. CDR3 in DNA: TGTGCCAGCAGTTCCAACGGTCTCTCTAATCAGCCCCAGCATTTT.

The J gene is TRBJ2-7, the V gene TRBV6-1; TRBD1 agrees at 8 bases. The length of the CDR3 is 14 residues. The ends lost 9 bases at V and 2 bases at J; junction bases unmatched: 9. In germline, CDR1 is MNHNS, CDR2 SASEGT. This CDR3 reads CARGTTGDPYEQYV. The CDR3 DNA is TGTGCCAGGGGGACGACAGGGGATCCCTACGAGCAGTACGTC.

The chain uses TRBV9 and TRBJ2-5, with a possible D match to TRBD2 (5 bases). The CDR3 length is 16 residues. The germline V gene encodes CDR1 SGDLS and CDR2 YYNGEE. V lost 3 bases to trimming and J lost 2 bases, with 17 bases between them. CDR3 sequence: CASSALSGLPQETQYF. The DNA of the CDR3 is TGTGCCAGCAGCGCGCTCTCGGGATTACCACAAGAGACCCAGTACTTC.

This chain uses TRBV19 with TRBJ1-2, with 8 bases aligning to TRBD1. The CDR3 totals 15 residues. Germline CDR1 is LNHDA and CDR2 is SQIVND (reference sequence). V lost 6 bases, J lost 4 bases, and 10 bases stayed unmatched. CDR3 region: CASSPAGGGSYGYTF. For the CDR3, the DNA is TGTGCCAGTAGCCCTGCAGGGGGCGGATCCTATGGCTACACCTTC.

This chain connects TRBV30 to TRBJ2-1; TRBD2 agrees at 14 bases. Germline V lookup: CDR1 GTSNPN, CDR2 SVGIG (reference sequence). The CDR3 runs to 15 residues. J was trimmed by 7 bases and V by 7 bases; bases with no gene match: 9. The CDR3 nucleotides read TGTGCCTTCATCGGGACTAGCGGGAGTTGGAATGAGCAGTTCTTC. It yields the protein CAFIGTSGSWNEQFF.

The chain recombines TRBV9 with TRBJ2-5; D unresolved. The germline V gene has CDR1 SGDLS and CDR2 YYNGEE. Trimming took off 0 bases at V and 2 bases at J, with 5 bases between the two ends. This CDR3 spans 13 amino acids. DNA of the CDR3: TGTGCCAGCAGCGTAGCTCTTCAAGAGACCCAGTACTTC. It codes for CASSVALQETQYF.

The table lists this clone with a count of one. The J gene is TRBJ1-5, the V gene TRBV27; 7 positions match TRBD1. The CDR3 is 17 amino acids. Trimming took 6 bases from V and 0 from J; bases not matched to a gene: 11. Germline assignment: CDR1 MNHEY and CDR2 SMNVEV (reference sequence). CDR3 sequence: CASSSYRDSYSNQPQHF. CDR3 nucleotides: TGTGCCAGCAGCTCGTACCGGGACAGTTATAGCAATCAGCCCCAGCATTTT.

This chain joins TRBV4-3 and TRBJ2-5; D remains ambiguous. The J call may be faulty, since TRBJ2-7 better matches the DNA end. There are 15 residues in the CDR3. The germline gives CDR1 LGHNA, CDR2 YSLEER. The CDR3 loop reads CASSQDQSTSYEQYF. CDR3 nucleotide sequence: TGCGCCAGCAGCCAAGATCAAAGTACCTCCTACGAGCAGTACTTC.

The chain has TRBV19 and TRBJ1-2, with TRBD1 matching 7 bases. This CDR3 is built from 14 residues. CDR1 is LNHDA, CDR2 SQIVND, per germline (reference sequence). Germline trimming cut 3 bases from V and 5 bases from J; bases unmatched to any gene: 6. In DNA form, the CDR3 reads TGTGCCAGTAGTATGTTGGGACAGTTATATGGCTACACCTTC. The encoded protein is CASSMLGQLYGYTF.

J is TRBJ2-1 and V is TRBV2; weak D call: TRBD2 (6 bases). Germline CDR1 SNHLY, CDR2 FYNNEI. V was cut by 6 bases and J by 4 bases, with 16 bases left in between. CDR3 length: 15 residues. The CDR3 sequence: CASRGEIAAYNEQFF. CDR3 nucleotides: TGTGCCAGCAGGGGGGAGATAGCGGCTTACAATGAGCAGTTCTTC.

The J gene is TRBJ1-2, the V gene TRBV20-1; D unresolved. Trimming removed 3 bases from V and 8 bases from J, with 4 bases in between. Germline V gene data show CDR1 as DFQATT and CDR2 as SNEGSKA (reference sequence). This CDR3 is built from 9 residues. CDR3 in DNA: TGCAGTGCTAGTCGGGGCTACACCTTC. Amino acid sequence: CSASRGYTF.

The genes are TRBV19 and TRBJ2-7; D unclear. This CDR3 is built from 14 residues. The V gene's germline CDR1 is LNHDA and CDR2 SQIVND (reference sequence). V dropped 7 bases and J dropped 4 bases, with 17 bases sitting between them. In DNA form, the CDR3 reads TGTGCCAGTAAATTCGCAGGTGAAAGTTACGAGCAGTACTTC. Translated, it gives CASKFAGESYEQYF.

CDR3 DNA: TGTGCCAGCAGTTGGGGCACCCACAATGAGCAGTTCTTC. Translated, it gives CASSWGTHNEQFF. J is TRBJ2-1 and V is TRBV6-5, with a tentative D call TRBD1 (5 bases). Germline assignment: CDR1 MNHEY and CDR2 SVGAGI. The CDR3 has 13 residues. The V end lost 4 bases, the J end lost 5 bases, and 9 bases lay between the germline ends.

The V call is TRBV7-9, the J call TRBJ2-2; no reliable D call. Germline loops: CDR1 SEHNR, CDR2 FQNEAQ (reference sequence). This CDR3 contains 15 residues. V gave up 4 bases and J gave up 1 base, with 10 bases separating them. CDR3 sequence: CASSSMTWNTGELFF. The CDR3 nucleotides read TGTGCCAGCAGCTCAATGACATGGAACACCGGGGAGCTGTTTTTT.

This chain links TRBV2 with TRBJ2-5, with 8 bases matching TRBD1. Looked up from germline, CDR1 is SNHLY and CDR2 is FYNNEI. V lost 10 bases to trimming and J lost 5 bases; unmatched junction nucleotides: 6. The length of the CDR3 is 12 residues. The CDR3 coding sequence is TGTGCCAACCAGGGGGCGGGGGAGACCCAGTACTTC. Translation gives CANQGAGETQYF.

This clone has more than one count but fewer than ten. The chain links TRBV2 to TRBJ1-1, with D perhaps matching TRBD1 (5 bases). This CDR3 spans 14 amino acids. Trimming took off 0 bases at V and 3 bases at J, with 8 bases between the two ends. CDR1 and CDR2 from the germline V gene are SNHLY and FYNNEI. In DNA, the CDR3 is TGTGCCAGCAGTGAAGCACGGGGGGACACTGAAGCTTTCTTT. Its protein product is CASSEARGDTEAFF.

CDR3 coding DNA: TGTGCCAGCAGTAGTCAGGGACAAGAGACCCAGTACTTC. Encoded protein: CASSSQGQETQYF. The gene calls are TRBV2 and TRBJ2-5, with D perhaps TRBD1 (5 bases). CDR3 size: 13 residues. Germline assignment: CDR1 SNHLY and CDR2 FYNNEI. Trimming left V 5 bases short and J 2 bases short, with 9 bases between.

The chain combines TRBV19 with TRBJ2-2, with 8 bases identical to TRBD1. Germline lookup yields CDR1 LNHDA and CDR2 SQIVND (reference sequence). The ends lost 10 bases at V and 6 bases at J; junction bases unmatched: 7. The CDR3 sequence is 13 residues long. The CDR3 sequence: CATAGQGPGELFF. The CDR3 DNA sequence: TGTGCCACCGCCGGACAGGGTCCCGGGGAGCTGTTTTTT.

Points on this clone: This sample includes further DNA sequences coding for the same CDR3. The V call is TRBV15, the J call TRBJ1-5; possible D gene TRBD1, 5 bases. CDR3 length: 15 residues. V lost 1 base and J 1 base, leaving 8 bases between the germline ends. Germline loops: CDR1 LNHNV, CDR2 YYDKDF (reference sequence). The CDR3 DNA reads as TGTGCCACCAGCAGAGGGGGGGGAAGCAATCAGCCCCAGCATTTT. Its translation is CATSRGGGSNQPQHF.